This T cell receptor beta chain was sequenced during a study of cytomegalovirus exposure and HLA in healthy donors. Study overall: Counted in an early data release were approximately 85 million unique TCRs from HLA-typed donors. Study-level results: Sequencing artifact likely explains a cluster of highly shared sequence variants. Equally common other TCR beta chains were less clonally expanded than HLA-associated ones, a later analysis found.

As for this clone: Its antigen is undetermined.

V lost 2 bases and J lost 5; bases outside the gene matches: 7. Looked up from germline, CDR1 is WSHSY and CDR2 is SAAADI. CDR3 length equals 16 residues. PCR used 60 Vbeta primers and 13 Jbeta primers. As handled by the study authors: Per a later analysis, the number of unique TCR beta chains was around 79 million, of which roughly 11 million were shared. Assay used: immunoSEQ multiplex PCR; TCRdb lists only in-frame clones, some missing. For V, J and clone size, that table is used; D and trimming come from the DNA. The data show 150,000 to 180,000 clones, with around 80% seen just once and approximately 4% held by the top ten.

The sequencing sample was made of PBMCs. The chain couples TRBV10-2 to TRBJ2-1; TRBD2 matches 9 bases. The source is a woman aged 40 to 49 in good health and CMV-seronegative. The CDR3 spells CASSEPGLARNNEQFF. The CDR3 coding sequence is TGCGCCAGCAGTGAGCCGGGACTAGCCCGCAACAATGAGCAGTTCTTC.